Following are 20 T cell receptor beta chains from one sample sequenced in a study of CD8 T cells in ankylosing spondylitis. Study-wide results and caveats: A motif in TCR beta, a set of seven to nine highly homologous variants, appeared characteristic of ankylosing spondylitis blood.

MiXCR, run by TCRdb on the 5' RACE reads, gives a single entry per CDR3 protein. Seen here are about 210,000 distinct CDR3 sequences, approximately 7.4% observed once, and the top ten hold 11% to 15%. Which antigens these TCRs recognize remains unknown. The source material was blood, either unsorted or a sorted T cell fraction (not recorded which). The source of these receptors is a male donor with ankylosing spondylitis.

This clonotype has only a few counts. V and J are TRBV6-5 and TRBJ2-6; D is uncertain. Germline V lookup: CDR1 MNHEY, CDR2 SVGAGI. The CDR3 extends over 16 amino acids. With 0 bases removed from V and 0 bases from J, the gap between germline ends came to 6 bases. In DNA, the CDR3 is TGTGCCAGCAGTTACTCCGGTGACTCTGGGGCCAACGTCCTGACTTTC. As protein: CASSYSGDSGANVLTF.

The table lists this clonotype with many counts. The chain links TRBV6-1 to TRBJ1-2; tentative D call: TRBD1 (5 bases). The CDR3 sequence is 13 residues long. CDR1 and CDR2 from the germline V gene are MNHNS and SASEGT. Trimming stripped 6 bases from V and 2 bases from J, with 10 bases between. CDR3 nucleotide sequence: TGTGCCAGCAGGCCACGGACAAACTATGGCTACACCTTC. Encoded protein: CASRPRTNYGYTF.

The sample holds many counts of this clonotype. V is TRBV2 and J is TRBJ2-7; TRBD1 aligns across 8 bases. V gave up 7 bases and J gave up 3 bases; unmatched junction bases: 5. There are 13 residues in the CDR3. Germline CDR1 SNHLY, CDR2 FYNNEI. CDR3 DNA sequence: TGTGCCAGCACGACAGGGGAAGACTACGAGCAGTACTTC. Translated: CASTTGEDYEQYF.

This clonotype was counted ten times or more. The chain joins TRBV20-1 to TRBJ2-7; 10 bases fit TRBD1. Germline CDR1 and CDR2: DFQATT and SNEGSKA (reference sequence). Trimming at V came to 5 bases and at J to 5 bases, leaving 12 bases not matched to a gene. This CDR3 is 15 amino acids long. CDR3 nucleotides: TGCAGTGCTTCACCGGCGCGACAGGGGGCGAACGAGCAGTACTTC. It yields the protein CSASPARQGANEQYF.

This clonotype was detected ten times or more. The CDR3 nucleotides are TGTGCCAGCAGCTTAATAAGTGAGCAGTTCTTC. This translates into CASSLISEQFF. The rearrangement joins TRBV7-8 to TRBJ2-1; no clear D gene. The V end lost 2 bases, the J end lost 9 bases, and 5 bases lay between the germline ends. The germline V gene encodes CDR1 SGHVS and CDR2 FQNEAQ. The CDR3 is 11 amino acids.

This chain connects TRBV4-2 to TRBJ2-5, with 7 bases aligning to TRBD1. The CDR3 is made up of 16 amino acids. CDR1 LGHNA and CDR2 YNFKEQ come from the germline V gene. The V segment lost 4 bases and the J segment 2 bases; nucleotides outside the gene matches: 10. CDR3 residues: CASSPRVGDRQETQYF. DNA of the CDR3: TGTGCCAGCAGCCCCAGAGTAGGGGACAGACAAGAGACCCAGTACTTC.

This clonotype was seen at least ten times. The chain recombines TRBV4-2 with TRBJ2-5; 9 nucleotides match TRBD1. V lost 4 bases, J lost 5 bases, and 8 bases stayed unmatched. CDR3 length equals 15 residues. Germline loops: CDR1 LGHNA, CDR2 YNFKEQ. CDR3 bases: TGTGCCAGCAGCCCCCCCGGGACAGGGCAGGAGACCCAGTACTTC. This gives the protein CASSPPGTGQETQYF.

This clonotype appeared a few times. The gene calls are TRBV11-2 and TRBJ2-6; D is uncertain. Trimming took off 3 bases at V and 1 base at J, with 16 bases between the two ends. The CDR3 length is 18 residues. Germline CDR1 and CDR2: SGHAT and FQNNGV. This CDR3 is CASSLDKLKISGANVLTF. As DNA, the CDR3 is TGTGCCAGCAGCTTGGATAAGTTAAAAATTTCTGGGGCCAACGTCCTGACTTTC.

This clonotype appeared many times. The chain is built from TRBV27 and TRBJ2-7; 7 bases line up with TRBD1. After removal of 6 bases from V and 2 bases from J, the junction contained 1 base not matched to a gene. Germline CDR1 and CDR2: MNHEY and SMNVEV (reference sequence). CDR3 length: 12 amino acids. CDR3: CASRGQAYEQYF. Written as DNA, the CDR3 is TGTGCCAGCAGAGGACAGGCCTACGAGCAGTACTTC.

This chain uses TRBV7-6 with TRBJ2-1; 10 nucleotides match TRBD2. Trimming cost V 2 bases and J 3 bases; bases outside gene matches: 7. Germline V gene sequence: CDR1 SGHVS, CDR2 FNYEAQ. This CDR3 comprises 17 residues. As DNA, the CDR3 is TGTGCCAGCAGCTTAAGTGAACTAGCGGGGAGCTACAATGAGCAGTTCTTC. It is translated as CASSLSELAGSYNEQFF. Drawing the rest from reference TRBV7-6 and TRBJ2-1, the complete variable domain is GAGVSQSPRYKVTKRGQDVALRCDPISGHVSLYWYRQALGQGPEFLTYFNYEAQQDKSGLPNDRFSAERPEGSISTLTIQRTEQRDSAMYRCASSLSELAGSYNEQFFGPGTRLTVL.

This clonotype showed up just a few times. The J gene is TRBJ1-1, the V gene TRBV7-6, with D possibly TRBD1 on 5 matching bases. CDR1 is SGHVS, CDR2 FNYEAQ, per germline. This CDR3 is built from 15 residues. The germline V and J ends were trimmed by 1 base and 5 bases, with 14 bases remaining between them. CDR3 region: CASSLGAGYSTEAFF. The DNA for the CDR3 is TGTGCCAGCAGCTTAGGAGCAGGGTACTCGACTGAAGCTTTCTTT.

This clonotype was seen repeatedly, ten times or more. In DNA, the CDR3 is TGTGCCAGCAGGGACAGGGCGGCCAAAAACATTCAGTACTTC. Translated: CASRDRAAKNIQYF. This rearrangement joins TRBV2 to TRBJ2-4; TRBD1 matches 8 bases. The CDR3 runs to 14 residues. The V gene's germline CDR1 is SNHLY and CDR2 FYNNEI. Trimming at V came to 6 bases and at J to 1 base, leaving 2 bases not matched to a gene.

The rearrangement uses TRBV6-5 and TRBJ2-1, with D possibly being TRBD1 (5 bases). The CDR3 sequence is 16 residues long. Germline lookup yields CDR1 MNHEY and CDR2 SVGAGI. The V end was cut by 0 bases, the J end by 2 bases, with 11 bases between. The CDR3: CASSYSGDSTYNEQFF. CDR3 coding DNA: TGTGCCAGCAGTTACTCGGGTGACAGCACCTACAATGAGCAGTTCTTC.

This clonotype occurred many times. The V call is TRBV12-3 or TRBV12-4, the J call TRBJ1-2, with D unclear. V lost 5 bases to trimming and J lost 10 bases, with 17 bases between them. This CDR3 spans 13 amino acids. The CDR3 region is CASSATVEQFYTF. CDR3 DNA: TGTGCCAGCAGTGCCACAGTGGAGCAGTTCTACACCTTC.

This clonotype occurred many times. This chain uses TRBV11-2 with TRBJ1-1, with 7 bases identical to TRBD1. The V gene's germline CDR1 is SGHAT and CDR2 FQNNGV. V dropped 1 base and J dropped 5; count of bases not matched to a gene: 7. This CDR3 is 15 amino acids long. CDR3 protein: CASSLARGGWTEAFF. The CDR3 nucleotides read TGTGCCAGCAGCTTAGCCAGGGGGGGCTGGACTGAAGCTTTCTTT.

This clonotype was counted many times. The chain recombines TRBV7-6 with TRBJ2-1, with 10 nucleotides matching TRBD2. CDR1 and CDR2 (germline): SGHVS, FNYEAQ. CDR3 size: 19 residues. Trimming removed 2 bases from V and 4 bases from J; junction bases left unmatched: 14. Written as DNA, the CDR3 is TGTGCCAGCAGCTTAACCTTAATCTATGAGCGGGGGGGGTACAATGAGCAGTTCTTC. Its translation: CASSLTLIYERGGYNEQFF.

This clonotype was observed at least ten times. The chain employs TRBV27 and TRBJ1-2; 12 bases line up with TRBD1. The CDR3 covers 17 residues. CDR1 and CDR2 from the germline V gene are MNHEY and SMNVEV (reference sequence). V lost 3 bases, J lost 6 bases, and 11 bases stayed unmatched. Written as DNA, the CDR3 is TGTGCCAGCAGTTTGGGGCCGGGACAGGGGGCGCGTGATGGCTACACCTTC. Translated: CASSLGPGQGARDGYTF.

Ten or more counts support this clonotype. The genes are TRBV20-1 and TRBJ2-7; D gene ambiguous. The germline gives CDR1 DFQATT, CDR2 SNEGSKA (reference sequence). CDR3 length: 14 amino acids. With 5 bases removed from V and 2 bases from J, the gap between germline ends came to 16 bases. The DNA for the CDR3 is TGCAGTGCTGACCGACCAGACTTTACCTACGAGCAGTACTTC. Translation gives CSADRPDFTYEQYF.

This clonotype was observed at least ten times. The V call is TRBV4-3, the J call TRBJ2-3; the D gene could be TRBD1 or TRBD2 (5 bases each). Germline assignment: CDR1 LGHNA and CDR2 YSLEER. The V end was cut by 1 base, the J end by 5 bases, with 13 bases between. This CDR3 is 15 amino acids long. CDR3: CASSQALGRRDTQYF. DNA for the CDR3: TGCGCCAGCAGCCAAGCCCTGGGACGTCGAGATACGCAGTATTTT.

At least ten counts were recorded for this clonotype. The rearrangement joins TRBV11-2 to TRBJ2-7; perhaps D is TRBD1 or TRBD2 (6 bases each). V gave up 4 bases and J gave up 3 bases, with 28 bases separating them. Germline V gene sequence: CDR1 SGHAT, CDR2 FQNNGV. The CDR3 consists of 19 residues. CDR3 region: CASSSILGGTRDKDYEQYF. DNA of the CDR3: TGTGCCAGCAGCTCAATCCTAGGGGGGACCCGGGACAAAGACTACGAGCAGTACTTC.